The entry that follows covers one TCR beta chain sequence. Germline V CDR1 and CDR2: SGHTS, YDEGEE. This CDR3 has 15 amino acids. Trimming cost V 0 bases and J 2 bases, with 12 bases left between them. TCRdb's table, derived via immunoSEQ multiplex PCR, lists solely in-frame clones and lacks some. The table has 400,000 or so clones, 80% to 95% seen once. The data are from a study of blood T cell repertoires in COVID-19. This clonotype was sampled from a young man who had recovered from COVID-19. Sequences were obtained from PBMCs or T cells enriched from blood (not recorded which). The chain is built from TRBV5-8 and TRBJ2-7; D perhaps matches TRBD1 (6 bases). CDR3 residues: CASSLGRDTTYEQYF. The CDR3 DNA reads as TGTGCCAGCAGCTTGGGACGGGACACTACCTACGAGCAGTACTTC.